This entry lists 26 T cell receptor beta chains sequenced from one sample in a study of T-cell reconstitution after alpha-beta-depleted transplantation in children. Unique molecular identifiers were incorporated during preparation of the TCRbeta library. TCRdb passed the PCR reads through MiXCR, listing each CDR3 protein once. This repertoire shows hundreds of thousands of distinct CDR3 sequences, approximately 15% found once; its top ten account for around 45%. Material: PBMCs, mostly from graft donor cells, obtained 360 days after TCRalphabeta/CD19-depleted stem cell transplant. These receptors originate from a male patient aged 2 to 10 who had a stem cell transplant for acute lymphoblastic leukemia, so the T cells may come from the graft donor.

The genes are TRBV4-2 and TRBJ2-3, with 13 bases lining up with TRBD2. The V segment lost 3 bases and the J segment 4 bases; nucleotides outside the gene matches: 1. The CDR3 loop spans 15 amino acids. Germline loops: CDR1 LGHNA, CDR2 YNFKEQ. CDR3 region: CASSQGTSGADTQYF. The DNA of the CDR3 is TGTGCCAGCAGCCAGGGGACTAGCGGGGCAGATACGCAGTATTTT.

This clonotype was observed a few times. The V and J genes are TRBV5-1 and TRBJ2-7; weak D call: TRBD2 (6 bases). CDR1 is SGHRS, CDR2 YFSETQ, per germline. V was pared by 3 bases and J by 2 bases, with 15 bases between. This CDR3 is 15 amino acids long. CDR3 in amino acids: CASSWNSGGAYEQYF. CDR3 sequence (DNA): TGCGCCAGCAGCTGGAACAGCGGAGGGGCCTACGAGCAGTACTTC.

This chain uses TRBV12-3 or TRBV12-4 with TRBJ2-2; TRBD1 aligns across 7 bases. The CDR3 is 14 residues long. The trim removed 7 bases at V and 5 bases at J, leaving 7 bases unmatched. CDR3 in amino acids: CASTRDRLTGELFF. DNA of the CDR3: TGTGCCAGCACCCGGGACAGACTTACCGGGGAGCTGTTTTTT.

In this sample, this clonotype turned up once. The V and J genes are TRBV11-3 and TRBJ2-7; the D gene could be TRBD1 or TRBD2 (5 bases each). The CDR3 contains 13 residues. The germline gives CDR1 SGHNT, CDR2 YENEEA. The germline V and J ends were trimmed by 4 bases and 5 bases, with 12 bases remaining between them. CDR3 sequence reads: CASSSPGTHEQYF. The CDR3 DNA is TGTGCCAGCAGCTCGCCTGGGACCCACGAGCAGTACTTC.

This rearrangement joins TRBV4-1 to TRBJ2-1; TRBD2 is a possible D gene (6 bases). The V end lost 3 bases, the J end lost 4 bases, and 10 bases lay between the germline ends. The germline V gene encodes CDR1 MGHRA and CDR2 YSYEKL. CDR3 size: 14 residues. The DNA of the CDR3 is TGCGCCAGCAGCCACATCGGGACTTACAATGAGCAGTTCTTC. Protein sequence: CASSHIGTYNEQFF.

The V gene is TRBV4-2, the J gene TRBJ2-5, with a weak D call TRBD1 (5 bases). V was cut by 0 bases and J by 9 bases, with 17 bases left in between. Germline V gene lookup returns CDR1 LGHNA and CDR2 YNFKEQ. This CDR3 contains 15 residues. The chain's CDR3 is CASSQDWQGSRPQYF. The CDR3 region has the DNA TGTGCCAGCAGCCAAGATTGGCAGGGTTCCCGACCCCAGTACTTC.

The chain uses TRBV10-3 and TRBJ2-3, with 8 bases aligning to TRBD2. V shed 4 bases and J 6 bases; nucleotides not matched to a gene: 6. This CDR3 comprises 14 residues. Germline assignment: CDR1 ENHRY and CDR2 SYGVKD. The CDR3 loop is CAISVRGAGDTQYF. For the CDR3, the DNA is TGTGCCATCAGTGTGCGGGGGGCTGGGGATACGCAGTATTTT.

In this sample, this clonotype turned up many times. The chain joins TRBV9 to TRBJ1-1; D not resolved. This CDR3 contains 10 residues. The germline V gene has CDR1 SGDLS and CDR2 YYNGEE. The germline V and J ends were trimmed by 7 bases and 3 bases, with 4 bases remaining between them. CDR3 DNA: TGTGCCAGCGGGGACACTGAAGCTTTCTTT. It yields the protein CASGDTEAFF.

This clonotype was seen more than once but under ten times. The rearrangement joins TRBV20-1 to TRBJ2-4; 16 bases line up with TRBD2. V lost 5 bases to trimming and J lost 0 bases; unmatched junction nucleotides: 7. Germline V gene sequence: CDR1 DFQATT, CDR2 SNEGSKA (reference sequence). The CDR3 totals 18 residues. The CDR3 loop reads CSAPGTSGGGKAKNIQYF. The CDR3 DNA reads as TGCAGTGCTCCTGGGACTAGCGGGGGGGGGAAAGCCAAAAACATTCAGTACTTC.

The rearrangement links TRBV6-2 or TRBV6-3 to TRBJ2-1, with 8 positions matching TRBD1. Germline assignment: CDR1 MNHEY and CDR2 SVGEGT. This CDR3 comprises 15 residues. J gave up 5 bases and V 5 bases, and 8 bases lay outside the gene matches. This chain's CDR3 is CASSTLRGRDNEQFF. The CDR3 coding sequence is TGTGCCAGCAGTACCCTCAGGGGGCGCGACAATGAGCAGTTCTTC.

This chain connects TRBV10-1 to TRBJ2-7, with D hard to call. There are 10 residues in the CDR3. CDR1 is WNHNN and CDR2 is SYGVQD in the germline V gene (reference sequence). The V end lost 2 bases, the J end lost 7 bases, and 3 bases lay between the germline ends. DNA of the CDR3: TGCGCCAGCAGTGAGCTGGAGCAGTACTTC. It codes for CASSELEQYF.

This chain connects TRBV5-6 to TRBJ2-4; D is perhaps TRBD2 (5 bases). CDR1 SGHDT and CDR2 YYEEEE come from the germline V gene. V was shortened by 6 bases and J by 0 bases, with 13 bases between the two germline ends. The CDR3 spans 15 residues. CDR3 sequence reads: CASNQRAGAKNIQYF. The DNA for the CDR3 is TGTGCCAGCAACCAACGGGCGGGAGCCAAAAACATTCAGTACTTC.

V usage is TRBV11-2 and J usage is TRBJ2-7; possibly TRBD1 for D (7 bases). CDR3 size: 15 residues. The germline V gene has CDR1 SGHAT and CDR2 FQNNGV. V was trimmed by 3 bases and J by 3 bases, leaving 15 bases between them. CDR3: CASSLSRGAFYEQYF. CDR3 DNA: TGTGCCAGCAGCTTGAGCAGGGGGGCCTTCTACGAGCAGTACTTC.

This clonotype was detected a few times. The CDR3: CSGTLNSNTGELFF. In nucleotides, the CDR3 is TGCAGCGGTACTTTAAATTCGAACACCGGGGAGCTGTTTTTT. The chain combines TRBV29-1 with TRBJ2-2; D is ambiguous. Looked up from germline, CDR1 is SQVTM and CDR2 is ANQGSEA. The ends were cut back, 7 bases at V and 0 bases at J, with 12 bases in the middle. CDR3 size: 14 residues.

This clonotype was observed a few times. The gene calls are TRBV7-2 and TRBJ2-3, with 9 bases lining up with TRBD2. CDR1 is SGHTA and CDR2 is FQGNSA in the germline V gene. This CDR3 region has 13 residues. Trimming removed 5 bases from V and 5 bases from J; junction bases left unmatched: 2. Here the CDR3 reads CASSRSGGDTQYF. DNA for the CDR3: TGTGCCAGCAGCCGTAGCGGGGGAGATACGCAGTATTTT. The full variable domain, rest sourced from reference TRBV7-2 and TRBJ2-3, is GAGVSQSPSNKVTEKGKDVELRCDPISGHTALYWYRQSLGQGLEFLIYFQGNSAPDKSGLPSDRFSAERTGGSVSTLTIQRTQQEDSAVYLCASSRSGGDTQYFGPGTRLTVL.

This clonotype was observed a handful of times. The genes are TRBV28 and TRBJ2-1, with TRBD1 as a possible D gene (6 bases). Per the germline V gene, CDR1 is MDHEN and CDR2 is SYDVKM. The CDR3 runs to 14 residues. Trimming pared 5 bases from V and 7 bases from J, leaving 15 bases between. CDR3 sequence: CASSIRTVRNEQFF. Here the CDR3 DNA reads TGTGCCAGCAGTATCAGGACAGTTCGGAATGAGCAGTTCTTC.

This clonotype has more than one count but fewer than ten. V gene TRBV7-9 combines with J gene TRBJ2-2; D ambiguous. Trimming left V 8 bases short and J 0 bases short, with 16 bases between. CDR3 length: 16 amino acids. CDR1 is SEHNR, CDR2 FQNEAQ, per germline (reference sequence). CDR3 protein: CASRPLPKTNTGELFF. The CDR3 DNA sequence: TGTGCCAGCCGCCCCCTGCCAAAAACGAACACCGGGGAGCTGTTTTTT.

This clonotype showed up just a few times. This chain uses TRBV7-2 with TRBJ2-7, with D hard to call. Trimming removed 2 bases from V and 0 bases from J, with 17 bases in between. CDR1 is SGHTA and CDR2 is FQGNSA in the germline V gene. This CDR3 spans 17 amino acids. In nucleotides, the CDR3 is TGTGCCAGCAGCTTAACTCCCCCGCAGGTCCTCTCCTACGAGCAGTACTTC. As protein: CASSLTPPQVLSYEQYF.

The V and J genes are TRBV7-8 and TRBJ1-5; D may be TRBD1 (5 bases). Trimming left V 4 bases short and J 5 bases short, with 12 bases between. The CDR3 covers 14 residues. Germline V gene data show CDR1 as SGHVS and CDR2 as FQNEAQ. CDR3: CASSWSGRDQPQHF. In nucleotides, the CDR3 is TGTGCCAGCAGCTGGTCAGGGAGAGATCAGCCCCAGCATTTT.

The rearrangement joins TRBV7-9 to TRBJ1-5; D not certain. V dropped 1 base and J dropped 8 bases, with 6 bases sitting between them. Germline V lookup: CDR1 SEHNR, CDR2 FQNEAQ (reference sequence). The CDR3 is made up of 12 amino acids. The CDR3 sequence: CASSLGREPQHF. CDR3 sequence (DNA): TGTGCCAGCAGCTTAGGACGGGAGCCCCAGCATTTT. Full variable domain (remainder filled in from reference TRBV7-9 and TRBJ1-5): DTGVSQNPRHKITKRGQNVTFRCDPISEHNRLYWYRQTLGQGPEFLTYFQNEAQLEKSRLLSDRFSAERPKGSFSTLEIQRTEQGDSAMYLCASSLGREPQHFGDGTRLSIL.

This clonotype was observed many times. CDR3 protein: CASSSRQGQYEQYF. The DNA of the CDR3 is TGTGCCAGCTCATCTAGACAGGGACAATACGAGCAGTACTTC. This sequence joins TRBV18 and TRBJ2-7, with 7 bases fitting TRBD1. Losses at the gene ends were 5 bases for V and 4 bases for J; bases not matched to a gene: 8. This CDR3 region has 14 residues. CDR1 and CDR2 (germline): KGHSH, LQKENI.

In its sample, this clonotype was seen many times. The V and J genes are TRBV5-1 and TRBJ1-1, with 7 bases lining up with TRBD1. Germline CDR1 and CDR2: SGHRS and YFSETQ. The CDR3 length is 13 residues. The junction had 1 base not matched to a gene; V was cut back by 0 bases and J by 5 bases. The CDR3 nucleotides read TGCGCCAGCAGCTTGGAGGGACAGACTGAAGCTTTCTTT. Translating it yields CASSLEGQTEAFF.

This chain uses TRBV7-8 with TRBJ1-5; the match to TRBD1 covers 7 bases. This CDR3 contains 19 residues. V lost 3 bases to trimming and J lost 0 bases; unmatched junction nucleotides: 14. Germline CDR1 reads SGHVS; CDR2 reads FQNEAQ. CDR3 DNA: TGTGCCAGCAGCTTTCTCCGGTGGGCCGGGACAGATAGCAATCAGCCCCAGCATTTT. Its translation is CASSFLRWAGTDSNQPQHF.

J is TRBJ1-2 and V is TRBV10-3; D gene unclear. Germline-derived CDR1 and CDR2 are ENHRY and SYGVKD. CDR3 length: 11 residues. V lost 6 bases to trimming and J lost 7 bases, with 9 bases between them. The CDR3 is CAISRAGGYTF. CDR3 sequence (DNA): TGTGCCATCAGCCGTGCTGGTGGCTACACCTTC.

In this sample, this clonotype turned up a few times. This chain joins TRBV29-1 and TRBJ2-7, with D perhaps matching TRBD1 (6 bases). This CDR3 has 11 residues. The germline V gene has CDR1 SQVTM and CDR2 ANQGSEA. Deletions cut 7 bases from V and 3 bases from J, with 10 bases between. CDR3 nucleotide sequence: TGCAGCGCTGCGGACAGCTACGAGCAGTACTTC. Translated, it gives CSAADSYEQYF.

A remark on this clonotype: Germline is not matched at one junction end, which may reflect a read error. This chain joins TRBV12-3 or TRBV12-4 and TRBJ2-7, with 7 nucleotides matching TRBD2. This CDR3 comprises 13 residues. CDR3 in amino acids: CASKGGSSYEQHF. In DNA form, the CDR3 reads TGTGCCAGCAAGGGCGGGAGCTCCTACGAGCAGCACTTC.